This T cell receptor beta chain was profiled in a study of T-cell reconstitution after alpha-beta-depleted transplantation in children (dated by TCRdb to 2016 to 2018). In terms of the full investigation: Using TCR repertoire profiling, the study followed T-cell immune reconstitution in a quantitative way in children after TCRalphabeta/CD19-depleted allogeneic hematopoietic cell transplantation.

This clonotype has ten or more counts. Its antigen specificity is not known. One base away there is no much larger clone; base qualities are not given. The CDR3 measures 14 amino acids from cysteine to phenylalanine. This entry keeps only the CDR3 DNA: 42 bases, framed from base 1. Trimming takes 2 bases off V and 2 bases off J; junction bases not matched to a gene: 0. The germline V gene provides CDR1 SNHLY and CDR2 FYNNEI. The method behind the library was PCR. Sequencing instrument: Illumina HiSeq 2500. Molecular barcoding was employed in the preparation of TCR libraries, with unique molecular identifiers being used to normalize TCRbeta repertoire quantification. The public sequencing data were trimmed at Q25 with fastp and processed into clonotypes with MiXCR by TCRdb, which kept only in-frame beta chains. Records with the same CDR3 protein are collapsed into one entry carrying the most frequent genes and DNA. The sample profile shows fewer than 750,000 distinct CDR3 sequences; 23% of them were found once. The ten largest make up 14% of the sample.

Findings and caveats that apply to the study as a whole: Hyperexpanded clone frequencies declined over subsequent months; after one year, T-cell counts and TCRbeta diversity were mostly attributed to newly produced T cells. The apparently early recovery of alphabetaT-cell counts about two months after transplant reportedly depended on only several hundred rapidly expanded clones that came from non-depleted graft cells. In some patients, high TCRbeta diversity at day 60 was attributed to recipient T cells and intrathymic progenitors that had survived conditioning.

The treatment or condition label here, explained by the study, means: allogeneic hematopoietic cell transplantation with graft depleted of TCRalphabeta T cells and CD19 B cells. The transplant recipients were children given TCRalphabeta/CD19-depleted allogeneic hematopoietic cell grafts. Sequenced here: PBMCs, mostly from graft donor cells, sampled 360 days after TCRalphabeta/CD19-depleted stem cell transplant. The rearrangement joined TRBV2 to TRBJ2-7; 10 middle bases align to TRBD2. This TCR was recovered from a boy in the first two years of life who had a stem cell transplant for acute myeloid leukemia, so the T cells may come from the graft donor. CDR3 sequence: CASSETSGTYEQYF. The DNA sequence follows: TGTGCCAGCAGTGAAACTAGCGGGACCTACGAGCAGTACTTC.